Below, 25 T cell receptor beta chains from the same sample are listed, as sequenced in a study of T cell changes during pregnancy in multiple sclerosis. Repertoires were generated with immunoSEQ multiplex PCR, while TCRdb's copy carries only in-frame clones and drops some. The repertoire holds fewer than 150,000 clones, with about 95% as singletons. The sequencing here drew on peripheral blood, taken after pregnancy. These receptors were obtained from a female donor with multiple sclerosis, enrolled in a pregnancy study.

This sequence joins TRBV14 and TRBJ2-1; 14 positions match TRBD2. The germline CDR1 and CDR2 sequences are SGHDN and FVKESK. This CDR3 has 15 amino acids. J lost 8 bases, V lost 3 bases, and 3 bases had no gene match. The CDR3 is CASSQGLAGVDEQFF. The CDR3 coding sequence is TGTGCCAGCAGCCAGGGACTAGCGGGAGTAGATGAGCAGTTCTTC.

J is TRBJ1-3 and V is TRBV5-1, with D maybe TRBD1 (6 bases). The ends were cut back, 2 bases at V and 3 bases at J, with 15 bases in the middle. Germline V gene data show CDR1 as SGHRS and CDR2 as YFSETQ. This CDR3 region has 16 residues. Here the CDR3 DNA reads TGCGCCAGCAGCTTAACACAGGGATTCAGTGGAAACACCATATATTTT. Amino acid sequence: CASSLTQGFSGNTIYF.

CDR3 sequence: CASSIDTGTEAFF. The CDR3 nucleotides are TGTGCCAGTAGTATAGATACGGGGACTGAAGCTTTCTTT. J is TRBJ1-1 and V is TRBV19; D is undetermined. Germline V gene data show CDR1 as LNHDA and CDR2 as SQIVND (reference sequence). This CDR3 is built from 13 residues. Trimming pared 0 bases from V and 5 bases from J, leaving 7 bases between.

This chain uses TRBV5-1 with TRBJ2-2; no clear D gene. Trimming removed 1 base from V and 7 bases from J, with 11 bases in between. The germline V gene encodes CDR1 SGHRS and CDR2 YFSETQ. The CDR3 has 14 residues. In DNA form, the CDR3 reads TGCGCCAGCAGCTTGTCTGAGGTGGTCGGGGAGCTGTTTTTT. Translation: CASSLSEVVGELFF.

V is TRBV7-8 and J is TRBJ1-2, with D perhaps matching TRBD1 (6 bases). The CDR3 totals 17 residues. Trimming left V 0 bases short and J 7 bases short, with 21 bases between. Germline V gives CDR1 SGHVS, CDR2 FQNEAQ. CDR3 bases: TGTGCCAGCAGCTTAGCTACAATCACAGGGACAAGTCGTGGCTACACCTTC. Its protein is CASSLATITGTSRGYTF.

The chain couples TRBV7-9 to TRBJ2-1; 10 bases are shared with TRBD1. The CDR3 consists of 16 residues. Germline CDR1 and CDR2: SEHNR and FQNEAQ (reference sequence). Trimming removed 7 bases from V and 3 bases from J; junction bases left unmatched: 9. The CDR3 loop is CASNGERTGGYNEQFF. In DNA form, the CDR3 reads TGTGCCAGCAATGGGGAACGGACAGGGGGCTACAATGAGCAGTTCTTC.

This clone appeared once. The gene calls are TRBV19 and TRBJ2-1, with TRBD2 matching over 8 bases. Germline loops: CDR1 LNHDA, CDR2 SQIVND (reference sequence). The J segment lost 9 bases and the V segment lost 6 bases, leaving 13 bases of the junction unmatched. The CDR3 is made up of 15 amino acids. The CDR3 here is CASRPGTRGGTEQFF. DNA for the CDR3: TGTGCCAGTAGACCCGGGACTAGGGGGGGGACTGAGCAGTTCTTC.

The V gene is TRBV29-1, the J gene TRBJ1-2; 9 bases are a match to TRBD1. With V trimmed by 3 bases and J by 6 bases, 8 bases remained unmatched. CDR3 size: 14 residues. CDR1 SQVTM and CDR2 ANQGSEA come from the germline V gene. The CDR3 bases are TGCAGCGTTGACCGACAGGGGGGTGGGAATGGCTACACCTTC. Amino acids: CSVDRQGGGNGYTF.

The DNA for the CDR3 is TGTGCCAGCAGCACACCGGGACAGGGGGCGGGGGAGCAGTACTTC. The encoded protein is CASSTPGQGAGEQYF. The chain carries TRBV4-2 and TRBJ2-7; 12 positions match TRBD1. This CDR3 has 15 amino acids. V shed 5 bases and J 7 bases; nucleotides not matched to a gene: 9. The germline V gene has CDR1 LGHNA and CDR2 YNFKEQ.

The chain employs TRBV15 and TRBJ2-7; 11 positions match TRBD1. The CDR3 has 13 amino acids. Germline CDR1 LNHNV, CDR2 YYDKDF (reference sequence). V lost 5 bases and J lost 7; bases outside the gene matches: 4. Here the CDR3 DNA reads TGTGCCACCAGCGGACAGGGGGCGGGGGAGCAGTACTTC. This sequence encodes CATSGQGAGEQYF.

The gene calls are TRBV7-9 and TRBJ2-1; D possibly corresponds to TRBD2 (5 bases). The V gene lost 3 bases and the J gene lost 4 bases, with 22 bases spanning the gap. CDR1 is SEHNR, CDR2 FQNEAQ, per germline (reference sequence). The CDR3 consists of 18 residues. The DNA for the CDR3 is TGTGCCAGCAGCTTCAGTCGGGGAACAAACCGCGATTACAATGAGCAGTTCTTC. This translates into CASSFSRGTNRDYNEQFF.

The chain recombines TRBV9 with TRBJ2-3, with 13 bases that match TRBD2. From germline, CDR1 is SGDLS and CDR2 YYNGEE. The CDR3 has 15 residues. J lost 2 bases, V lost 7 bases, and 4 bases had no gene match. The CDR3 reads CASGTSGTPTDTQYF. The CDR3 bases are TGTGCCAGCGGGACTAGCGGGACCCCCACAGATACGCAGTATTTT. The full variable domain, rest sourced from reference TRBV9 and TRBJ2-3, is DSGVTQTPKHLITATGQRVTLRCSPRSGDLSVYWYQQSLDQGLQFLIQYYNGEERAKGNILERFSAQQFPDLHSELNLSSLELGDSALYFCASGTSGTPTDTQYFGPGTRLTVL.

V and J are TRBV10-2 and TRBJ1-4; weak D call: TRBD1 (5 bases). The V end lost 6 bases, the J end lost 3 bases, and 26 bases lay between the germline ends. The CDR3 extends over 19 amino acids. CDR1 is WSHSY, CDR2 SAAADI, per germline. DNA of the CDR3: TGCGCCAGCAGCCATGTCGTGACAGAGATCGGGAGAGCTAATGAAAAACTGTTTTTT. This translates into CASSHVVTEIGRANEKLFF.

The chain combines TRBV30 with TRBJ1-2; D call uncertain. Trimming shortened V by 0 bases and J by 8 bases, and 22 bases separated the two germline ends. Germline V CDR1 and CDR2: GTSNPN, SVGIG (reference sequence). The CDR3 is 16 residues long. This chain's CDR3 is CAWSVAYLIGFQGYTF. CDR3 coding DNA: TGTGCCTGGAGTGTAGCTTACCTTATCGGGTTCCAAGGCTACACCTTC.

The chain joins TRBV7-8 to TRBJ2-1; 8 bases match TRBD2. After removal of 2 bases from V and 0 bases from J, the junction contained 3 bases not matched to a gene. Per germline, CDR1 SGHVS and CDR2 FQNEAQ. This CDR3 contains 16 residues. For the CDR3, the DNA is TGTGCCAGCAGCTTACGTAGCGGGAACTCCTACAATGAGCAGTTCTTC. It translates to CASSLRSGNSYNEQFF. The whole variable domain, filled in from reference TRBV7-8 and TRBJ2-1, reads GAGVSQSPRYKVAKRGQDVALRCDPISGHVSLFWYQQALGQGPEFLTYFQNEAQLDKSGLPSDRFFAERPEGSVSTLKIQRTQQEDSAVYLCASSLRSGNSYNEQFFGPGTRLTVL.

The gene calls are TRBV5-8 and TRBJ2-1, with 11 bases lining up with TRBD2. Looked up from germline, CDR1 is SGHTS and CDR2 is YDEGEE. With 4 bases clipped from V and 6 bases from J, the junction kept 6 bases outside the gene matches. The CDR3 extends over 15 amino acids. The CDR3 DNA follows: TGTGCCAGCAGCGCGGGACTAGCGGCCCTCAATGAGCAGTTCTTC. This gives the protein CASSAGLAALNEQFF.

The rearrangement links TRBV5-6 to TRBJ2-2; a possible D gene is TRBD1 (6 bases). The CDR3 is made up of 16 amino acids. CDR1 is SGHDT, CDR2 YYEEEE, per germline. Trimming removed 4 bases at V and 7 bases at J, with 20 bases between. This CDR3 is CASSVQSLQGLGELFF. CDR3 sequence (DNA): TGTGCCAGCAGCGTACAATCCCTACAGGGCCTCGGGGAGCTGTTTTTT.

This clone was detected only a few times. The V and J genes are TRBV5-4 and TRBJ1-3; D possibly corresponds to TRBD1 (6 bases). With 3 bases removed from V and 7 bases from J, the gap between germline ends came to 11 bases. This CDR3 comprises 13 residues. CDR1 is SGHNT, CDR2 YYREEE, per germline (reference sequence). CDR3 sequence reads: CASSSGQRNTIYF. The CDR3, as DNA: TGTGCCAGCAGCTCGGGACAAAGGAACACCATATATTTT. The full variable domain, its missing parts supplied by reference TRBV5-4 and TRBJ1-3, is ETGVTQSPTHLIKTRGQQVTLRCSSQSGHNTVSWYQQALGQGPQFIFQYYREEENGRGNFPPRFSGLQFPNYSSELNVNALELDDSALYLCASSSGQRNTIYFGEGSWLTVV.

The chain combines TRBV18 with TRBJ1-4; tentatively, D is TRBD1 (6 bases). Trimming took 5 bases from V and 6 from J, leaving 13 bases between them. Looked up from germline, CDR1 is KGHSH and CDR2 is LQKENI. This CDR3 has 14 residues. The CDR3 region is CASSFHNRDEKLFF. CDR3 in DNA: TGTGCCAGCTCATTTCATAACAGGGATGAAAAACTGTTTTTT.

The chain links TRBV28 to TRBJ2-5, with 7 bases fitting TRBD2. The CDR3 has 15 residues. CDR1 is MDHEN, CDR2 SYDVKM, per germline. J lost 5 bases, V lost 4 bases, and 10 bases had no gene match. The CDR3 is CASSSSGLGSETQYF. The CDR3 coding sequence is TGTGCCAGCAGTTCGAGCGGACTAGGTTCGGAGACCCAGTACTTC.

The V call is TRBV7-9, the J call TRBJ2-3; TRBD2 agrees at 11 bases. The CDR3 length is 17 residues. From germline, CDR1 is SEHNR and CDR2 FQNEAQ (reference sequence). V trimming: 0 bases; J trimming: 5 bases; junction bases outside the gene matches: 7. CDR3 residues: CASSLALAGGPGDTQYF. As DNA, the CDR3 is TGTGCCAGCAGCTTAGCCTTAGCGGGAGGGCCCGGAGATACGCAGTATTTT.

The rearrangement joins TRBV7-9 to TRBJ2-1; D is perhaps TRBD2 (5 bases). The CDR3 spans 17 residues. The V end lost 4 bases, the J end lost 7 bases, and 23 bases lay between the germline ends. Germline CDR1 reads SEHNR; CDR2 reads FQNEAQ (reference sequence). CDR3 amino acids: CASSSPRSGQKWNEQFF. CDR3 coding DNA: TGTGCCAGCAGCTCCCCTCGCAGCGGTCAAAAGTGGAATGAGCAGTTCTTC.

This clone was seen a single time. This chain connects TRBV13 to TRBJ2-7, with TRBD1 matching over 7 bases. The V and J ends lost 5 bases and 5 bases, in that order; junction bases with no gene match: 6. The germline CDR1 and CDR2 sequences are PRHDT and FYEKMQ (reference sequence). This CDR3 has 13 amino acids. CDR3 in amino acids: CASSTRQGHEQYF. The DNA of the CDR3 is TGTGCCAGCAGCACCCGACAGGGCCACGAGCAGTACTTC.

The chain carries TRBV30 and TRBJ2-1, with a possible D match to TRBD2 (5 bases). This CDR3 is 11 amino acids long. V was trimmed by 3 bases and J by 7 bases, leaving 7 bases between them. Germline V lookup: CDR1 GTSNPN, CDR2 SVGIG (reference sequence). CDR3 nucleotide sequence: TGTGCCTGGAGCGGGAAAAATGAGCAGTTCTTC. This encodes CAWSGKNEQFF.

This rearrangement joins TRBV18 to TRBJ2-7; TRBD1 matches at 10 bases. CDR3 size: 15 residues. V lost 5 bases, J lost 5 bases, and 9 bases stayed unmatched. Germline assignment: CDR1 KGHSH and CDR2 LQKENI. The CDR3 DNA reads as TGTGCCAGCTCATTAAAGACAGGGGGCCGGGACGAGCAGTACTTC. Its translation is CASSLKTGGRDEQYF.